These 25 T cell receptor beta chains were sequenced from one sample in a study of T-cell memory formation after mild COVID-19. TCRdb ran MiXCR on the 5' RACE reads and lists one entry per CDR3 protein. The sample includes 350,000 to 500,000 distinct CDR3 sequences, roughly 20% of them seen just once. Sequencing was done on a sample of PBMCs or a T cell subset sorted from them (not recorded which). Receptor source: an adult woman who had mild COVID-19 (a few samples of this study predate the infection). Cell type and time point are not known.

The V gene is TRBV5-6, the J gene TRBJ2-1; D ambiguous. V gave up 1 base and J gave up 8 bases, with 7 bases separating them. Germline-derived CDR1 and CDR2 are SGHDT and YYEEEE. The CDR3 is 12 residues long. The chain's CDR3 is CASSLMEYEQFF. CDR3 DNA: TGTGCCAGCAGCTTGATGGAGTATGAGCAGTTCTTC. Together with reference TRBV5-6 and TRBJ2-1, the CDR3 gives the full variable domain: DAGVTQSPTHLIKTRGQQVTLRCSPKSGHDTVSWYQQALGQGPQFIFQYYEEEERQRGNFPDRFSGHQFPNYSSELNVNALLLGDSALYLCASSLMEYEQFFGPGTRLTVL.

This clonotype is a singleton in its sample. Compared with germline, one end of the junction differs, possibly owing to a read error. V and J are TRBV7-7 and TRBJ2-3; D unresolved. CDR1 and CDR2 from the germline V gene are SSHAT and FNYEAQ (reference sequence). CDR3 length equals 16 residues. This CDR3 is CASSSGPLTSTDTQYF. The DNA for the CDR3 is TGTGCTAGCAGCTCTGGCCCACTGACCTCCACAGATACGCAGTATTTT.

This clonotype has only a few counts. The V call is TRBV29-1, the J call TRBJ1-1; tentative D call: TRBD1 (6 bases). Germline loops: CDR1 SQVTM, CDR2 ANQGSEA. The ends were cut back, 4 bases at V and 5 bases at J, with 8 bases in the middle. The length of the CDR3 is 11 residues. The CDR3: CSVGGQTEAFF. CDR3 DNA sequence: TGCAGCGTTGGGGGGCAGACTGAAGCTTTCTTT.

This clonotype was counted only a few times. This rearrangement joins TRBV5-8 to TRBJ2-1, with 7 bases that match TRBD1. Trimming removed 0 bases from V and 7 bases from J; junction bases left unmatched: 7. CDR3 length: 15 amino acids. Germline assignment: CDR1 SGHTS and CDR2 YDEGEE. This CDR3 reads CASSLGQGVFNEQFF. DNA for the CDR3: TGTGCCAGCAGCTTGGGACAGGGAGTCTTTAATGAGCAGTTCTTC.

For this clonotype: An end of the junction does not agree with germline; a read error may underlie this. The chain joins TRBV27 to TRBJ2-1; no firm D call. This CDR3 is built from 16 residues. Germline loops: CDR1 MNHEY, CDR2 SMNVEV (reference sequence). The CDR3 reads CTSSIGVGRSYNEQFF. In nucleotides, the CDR3 is TGCACCAGCAGTATCGGAGTGGGCCGGTCCTACAATGAGCAGTTCTTC.

This clonotype was counted a few times. CDR3 loop: CASSLHGTVNTGELFF. The CDR3 nucleotides read TGTGCCAGCAGTTTACACGGGACGGTTAACACCGGGGAGCTGTTTTTT. The chain carries TRBV12-3 or TRBV12-4 and TRBJ2-2, with D possibly being TRBD1 or TRBD2 (5 bases each). CDR3 length equals 16 residues. V was clipped by 2 bases and J by 2 bases, with 12 bases between them.

Worth noting for this clonotype: At one end, the junction sequence differs from germline, possibly due to a read error. The CDR3 region is CASSLSGPTYTQYF. The DNA for the CDR3 is TGTGCCAGCAGTTTGTCGGGCCCCACATATACGCAGTATTTT. The rearrangement links TRBV12-3 or TRBV12-4 to TRBJ2-3; D is unclear. CDR3 size: 14 residues.

Only a few counts were recorded for this clonotype. As DNA, the CDR3 is TGCAGCGTCAATTCCAGAAACTATGGCTACACCTTC. The encoded protein is CSVNSRNYGYTF. The rearrangement links TRBV29-1 to TRBJ1-2, with no clear D. The CDR3 runs to 12 residues. Deletions cut 6 bases from V and 2 bases from J, with 10 bases between. Germline assignment: CDR1 SQVTM and CDR2 ANQGSEA. Looking up the rest from reference TRBV29-1 and TRBJ1-2 gives the full variable domain: SAVISQKPSRDICQRGTSLTIQCQVDSQVTMMFWYRQQPGQSLTLIATANQGSEATYESGFVIDKFPISRPNLTFSTLTVSNMSPEDSSIYLCSVNSRNYGYTFGSGTRLTVV.

This clonotype has a handful of counts. The rearrangement links TRBV6-5 to TRBJ2-5; D is uncertain. Trimming took 8 bases from V and 5 from J, leaving 9 bases between them. The CDR3 consists of 11 residues. Germline loops: CDR1 MNHEY, CDR2 SVGAGI. The CDR3 reads CASRLYETQYF. The CDR3 region has the DNA TGTGCCAGCCGCCTCTACGAGACCCAGTACTTC.

This clonotype has a handful of counts. The CDR3 protein is CASSTAGTGPGYTF. The CDR3 bases are TGTGCCAGCAGCACCGCCGGGACAGGGCCTGGCTACACCTTC. V gene TRBV9 combines with J gene TRBJ1-2, with TRBD1 matching 9 bases. The CDR3 runs 14 residues. CDR1 is SGDLS, CDR2 YYNGEE, per germline. V gave up 4 bases and J gave up 7 bases; unmatched junction bases: 8. Full variable domain (outside the CDR3, taken from reference TRBV9 and TRBJ1-2): DSGVTQTPKHLITATGQRVTLRCSPRSGDLSVYWYQQSLDQGLQFLIQYYNGEERAKGNILERFSAQQFPDLHSELNLSSLELGDSALYFCASSTAGTGPGYTFGSGTRLTVV.

The chain recombines TRBV14 with TRBJ1-2, with no clear D. V lost 4 bases, J lost 4 bases, and 13 bases lay in between. There are 14 residues in the CDR3. CDR1 is SGHDN and CDR2 is FVKESK in the germline V gene. This CDR3 is CASSLNRDFYGYTF. DNA of the CDR3: TGTGCCAGCAGCCTGAACAGAGATTTCTATGGCTACACCTTC.

This clonotype turned up a few times. The chain combines TRBV18 with TRBJ1-1; D possibly corresponds to TRBD1 (5 bases). V lost 4 bases to trimming and J lost 0 bases, with 6 bases between them. Germline-derived CDR1 and CDR2 are KGHSH and LQKENI. The CDR3 contains 13 residues. The CDR3 is CASSRQMNTEAFF. In DNA, the CDR3 is TGTGCCAGCTCACGACAGATGAACACTGAAGCTTTCTTT. Complete variable domain (other parts from reference TRBV18 and TRBJ1-1): NAGVMQNPRHLVRRRGQEARLRCSPMKGHSHVYWYRQLPEEGLKFMVYLQKENIIDESGMPKERFSAEFPKEGPSILRIQQVVRGDSAAYFCASSRQMNTEAFFGQGTRLTVV.

This clonotype occurred a few times. The rearrangement links TRBV29-1 to TRBJ2-7; 7 bases map to TRBD2. The CDR3 is 15 amino acids. Losses at the gene ends were 0 bases for V and 0 bases for J; bases not matched to a gene: 5. Germline V gene lookup returns CDR1 SQVTM and CDR2 ANQGSEA. CDR3 sequence: CSVEDRGTNSYEQYF. CDR3 nucleotides: TGCAGCGTTGAAGATCGGGGGACTAACTCCTACGAGCAGTACTTC.

This clonotype occurred a few times. V usage is TRBV19 and J usage is TRBJ2-1, with D uncertain. The length of the CDR3 is 11 residues. Per germline, CDR1 LNHDA and CDR2 SQIVND (reference sequence). Trimming stripped 3 bases from V and 7 bases from J, with 4 bases between. The CDR3 loop reads CASSISNEQFF. In nucleotides, the CDR3 is TGTGCCAGTAGTATCTCTAATGAGCAGTTCTTC.

In this sample, this clonotype turned up a few times. This chain connects TRBV4-3 to TRBJ2-3; D is undetermined. The CDR3 covers 18 residues. Per germline, CDR1 LGHNA and CDR2 YSLEER. V gave up 4 bases and J gave up 3 bases, with 23 bases separating them. The CDR3 region has the DNA TGCGCCAGCAGCCCGGATGTGTTCAGCTCCTATCCGACAGATACGCAGTATTTT. It codes for CASSPDVFSSYPTDTQYF.

This clonotype was observed a few times. The chain combines TRBV12-3 or TRBV12-4 with TRBJ1-2; D possibly corresponds to TRBD1 (6 bases). The ends were cut back, 7 bases at V and 8 bases at J, with 14 bases in the middle. This CDR3 has 12 residues. CDR3 residues: CASKGGPGGYTF. The CDR3 bases are TGTGCCAGCAAGGGGGGGCCGGGCGGCTACACCTTC.

The chain carries TRBV18 and TRBJ2-4, with 7 bases aligning to TRBD2. Trimming took 3 bases from V and 6 from J; bases not matched to a gene: 8. The CDR3 length is 15 residues. The germline CDR1 and CDR2 sequences are KGHSH and LQKENI. CDR3 protein: CASSPLGGDRNIQYF. As DNA, the CDR3 is TGTGCCAGCTCACCCCTGGGAGGGGATAGAAACATTCAGTACTTC.

The chain employs TRBV10-3 and TRBJ2-3; a weak D match, TRBD1 (5 bases). Per the germline V gene, CDR1 is ENHRY and CDR2 is SYGVKD. Trimming removed 6 bases from V and 3 bases from J, with 16 bases in between. The CDR3 length is 15 residues. As DNA, the CDR3 is TGTGCCATCAGCCCAGAGTCCAGGGTGACAGATACGCAGTATTTT. Residues: CAISPESRVTDTQYF.

The chain combines TRBV5-1 with TRBJ1-1; D unclear. Germline V gene lookup returns CDR1 SGHRS and CDR2 YFSETQ. The ends were cut back, 0 bases at V and 0 bases at J, with 9 bases in the middle. The CDR3 length is 15 residues. The CDR3 DNA sequence: TGCGCCAGCAGCTTGGATCACAGAATGAACACTGAAGCTTTCTTT. Translated: CASSLDHRMNTEAFF.

This chain connects TRBV12-3 or TRBV12-4 to TRBJ2-3; 7 positions match TRBD1. This CDR3 has 13 residues. The J segment lost 4 bases and the V segment lost 6 bases, leaving 4 bases of the junction unmatched. The CDR3 DNA reads as TGTGCCAGCAGACCAACAGGGGCAGATACGCAGTATTTT. As protein: CASRPTGADTQYF.

This clonotype was picked up a small number of times. CDR3 loop: CSARLTDTQYF. Written as DNA, the CDR3 is TGCAGTGCTAGACTCACAGATACGCAGTATTTT. The chain joins TRBV20-1 to TRBJ2-3; D remains ambiguous. The V gene's germline CDR1 is DFQATT and CDR2 SNEGSKA (reference sequence). The CDR3 is 11 amino acids. The V end lost 2 bases, the J end lost 2 bases, and 2 bases lay between the germline ends.

At least ten counts were recorded for this clonotype. The chain recombines TRBV27 with TRBJ2-3; D is uncertain. CDR3 length: 13 amino acids. V lost 8 bases, J lost 2 bases, and 11 bases lay in between. Germline-derived CDR1 and CDR2 are MNHEY and SMNVEV (reference sequence). CDR3 protein: CASRTFLTDTQYF. In DNA form, the CDR3 reads TGTGCCAGCCGCACATTTCTCACAGATACGCAGTATTTT.

This clonotype appeared a few times. The rearrangement links TRBV5-8 to TRBJ1-5; 7 positions match TRBD1. CDR3 length equals 17 residues. The germline CDR1 and CDR2 sequences are SGHTS and YDEGEE. J gave up 1 base and V 4 bases, and 11 bases lay outside the gene matches. CDR3 in DNA: TGTGCCAGCAGCCTGGGGACAGTTCCTGACAGCAATCAGCCCCAGCATTTT. Translating gives CASSLGTVPDSNQPQHF.

This clonotype was seen a few times. This chain links TRBV30 with TRBJ1-1; D not certain. The CDR3 is made up of 14 amino acids. Trimming stripped 5 bases from V and 0 bases from J, with 13 bases between. The germline V gene encodes CDR1 GTSNPN and CDR2 SVGIG (reference sequence). The CDR3 bases are TGTGCCTGGGGTGCGGGTTCACTGAACACTGAAGCTTTCTTT. This codes for CAWGAGSLNTEAFF.

This clonotype was counted many times. This chain links TRBV3-1 with TRBJ2-1, with 9 positions matching TRBD1. The CDR3 has 15 residues. Germline assignment: CDR1 LGHDT and CDR2 YNNKEL (reference sequence). After removal of 5 bases from V and 1 base from J, the junction contained 3 bases not matched to a gene. For the CDR3, the DNA is TGTGCCAGCAGCTACGACAGGGGGTCCTACAATGAGCAGTTCTTC. This codes for CASSYDRGSYNEQFF.